These 30 T cell receptor beta chains came from one sample sequenced in a study of technical replicates of blood from a few donors (TCRdb year 2017). Library preparation was by the immunoSEQ multiplex PCR assay. The table was pulled from immuneACCESS by TCRdb, which kept in-frame rearrangements only. Such tables lose some clones; where checked, under half of the loss comes from unresolved V genes, and the rest has no known cause. The sample data list over 50,000 clones, and roughly 92% of these were observed just once. Clones ranked in the top ten supply 0.2% to 0.25% of the sample. The sequencing sample was made of T cells isolated from PBMCs. Receptors originate from a human donor in good health.

In this sample, this clone turned up once. V is TRBV7-9 and J is TRBJ1-4, with D maybe TRBD1 (6 bases). Trimming pared 6 bases from V and 2 bases from J, leaving 10 bases between. From germline, CDR1 is SEHNR and CDR2 FQNEAQ (reference sequence). The CDR3 sequence is 14 residues long. The CDR3 region has the DNA TGTGCCAGCAGGGCGAGGGGGACTAATGAAAAACTGTTTTTT. The encoded protein is CASRARGTNEKLFF. Full variable domain (outside the CDR3, taken from reference TRBV7-9 and TRBJ1-4): DTGVSQNPRHKITKRGQNVTFRCDPISEHNRLYWYRQTLGQGPEFLTYFQNEAQLEKSRLLSDRFSAERPKGSFSTLEIQRTEQGDSAMYLCASRARGTNEKLFFGSGTQLSVL.

This rearrangement joins TRBV7-8 to TRBJ2-7; 8 bases line up with TRBD1. The germline gives CDR1 SGHVS, CDR2 FQNEAQ. The CDR3 extends over 16 amino acids. The trim removed 4 bases at V and 4 bases at J, leaving 12 bases unmatched. In DNA form, the CDR3 reads TGTGCCAGCAGCTCCGCACAGGGGGTCTTTGGTTACGAGCAGTACTTC. This sequence encodes CASSSAQGVFGYEQYF.

The J gene is TRBJ2-1, the V gene TRBV5-4, with TRBD2 identical over 12 bases. Per the germline V gene, CDR1 is SGHNT and CDR2 is YYREEE (reference sequence). V lost 3 bases and J lost 2; bases outside the gene matches: 3. The CDR3 covers 16 residues. CDR3 in amino acids: CASSSGLAGPYNEQFF. The CDR3 coding sequence is TGTGCCAGCAGCTCTGGACTAGCGGGGCCCTACAATGAGCAGTTCTTC.

This rearrangement joins TRBV11-2 to TRBJ2-1, with 10 bases matching TRBD1. Germline V CDR1 and CDR2: SGHAT, FQNNGV. The CDR3 length is 17 residues. Losses at the gene ends were 5 bases for V and 7 bases for J; bases not matched to a gene: 14. CDR3 sequence: CASSQSGTGDPSNEQFF. The DNA for the CDR3 is TGTGCCAGCAGCCAATCCGGGACAGGGGATCCTTCGAATGAGCAGTTCTTC.

The rearrangement uses TRBV29-1 and TRBJ1-5; D is uncertain. Germline-derived CDR1 and CDR2 are SQVTM and ANQGSEA. There are 16 residues in the CDR3. V gave up 4 bases and J gave up 5 bases, with 21 bases separating them. CDR3 amino acids: CSVAGVGWNMDQPQHF. The DNA for the CDR3 is TGCAGCGTTGCCGGAGTCGGGTGGAATATGGATCAGCCCCAGCATTTT.

The CDR3 coding sequence is TGTGCCAGCAGCCAGGGGGCGTGGGACTATGGCTACACCTTC. Translated, it gives CASSQGAWDYGYTF. V is TRBV9 and J is TRBJ1-2, with 8 bases aligning to TRBD1. The CDR3 covers 14 residues. Germline CDR1 and CDR2: SGDLS and YYNGEE. V lost 4 bases and J lost 3; bases outside the gene matches: 5.

The chain recombines TRBV28 with TRBJ1-4, with D perhaps matching TRBD1 (5 bases). The CDR3 totals 14 residues. Germline CDR1 and CDR2: MDHEN and SYDVKM. V lost 3 bases and J lost 4, with 9 bases in between. CDR3 sequence (DNA): TGTGCCAGCAGTTTTGATCAGGGTAATGAAAAACTGTTTTTT. Protein sequence: CASSFDQGNEKLFF. Drawing the rest from reference TRBV28 and TRBJ1-4, the complete variable domain is DVKVTQSSRYLVKRTGEKVFLECVQDMDHENMFWYRQDPGLGLRLIYFSYDVKMKEKGDIPEGYSVSREKKERFSLILESASTNQTSMYLCASSFDQGNEKLFFGSGTQLSVL.

The chain recombines TRBV10-2 with TRBJ2-7, with D hard to call. This CDR3 has 13 amino acids. V was trimmed by 1 base and J by 2 bases, leaving 6 bases between them. Germline loops: CDR1 WSHSY, CDR2 SAAADI. This CDR3 reads CASSELLTYEQYF. CDR3 DNA sequence: TGCGCCAGCAGTGAGTTGTTAACCTACGAGCAGTACTTC.

This chain uses TRBV7-9 with TRBJ2-1, with D perhaps matching TRBD2 (6 bases). The germline CDR1 and CDR2 sequences are SEHNR and FQNEAQ (reference sequence). The length of the CDR3 is 13 residues. The ends were cut back, 5 bases at V and 10 bases at J, with 15 bases in the middle. The CDR3 DNA reads TGTGCCAGCAGCGCAGGAGGGCCATTGGAGCAGTTCTTC. Translating gives CASSAGGPLEQFF. Variable domain in full (rest from reference TRBV7-9 and TRBJ2-1): DTGVSQNPRHKITKRGQNVTFRCDPISEHNRLYWYRQTLGQGPEFLTYFQNEAQLEKSRLLSDRFSAERPKGSFSTLEIQRTEQGDSAMYLCASSAGGPLEQFFGPGTRLTVL.

J is TRBJ1-1 and V is TRBV5-1, with 7 bases lining up with TRBD1. CDR3 size: 16 residues. In germline, CDR1 is SGHRS, CDR2 YFSETQ. Trimming at V came to 7 bases and at J to 2 bases, leaving 14 bases not matched to a gene. As DNA, the CDR3 is TGCGCCAGCCACAGGGGTGGGGTTATTAGAAACACTGAAGCTTTCTTT. Amino acid sequence: CASHRGGVIRNTEAFF. The whole variable domain, remainder taken from reference TRBV5-1 and TRBJ1-1, is KAGVTQTPRYLIKTRGQQVTLSCSPISGHRSVSWYQQTPGQGLQFLFEYFSETQRNKGNFPGRFSGRQFSNSRSEMNVSTLELGDSALYLCASHRGGVIRNTEAFFGQGTRLTVV.

This chain connects TRBV6-6 to TRBJ2-1, with TRBD1 identical over 8 bases. Germline loops: CDR1 MNHNY, CDR2 SVGAGI (reference sequence). This CDR3 is 13 amino acids long. Losses at the gene ends were 6 bases for V and 8 bases for J; bases not matched to a gene: 6. The CDR3 DNA reads as TGTGCCAGCAGGACAGGGGATGTCTATGAGCAGTTCTTC. Protein: CASRTGDVYEQFF.

The gene calls are TRBV11-2 and TRBJ1-3; D is unresolved. Germline assignment: CDR1 SGHAT and CDR2 FQNNGV. The CDR3 covers 14 residues. V was shortened by 2 bases and J by 9 bases, with 14 bases between the two germline ends. CDR3 sequence: CASSLQTARGTIYF. The CDR3 region has the DNA TGTGCCAGCAGCTTACAGACCGCAAGAGGCACCATATATTTT.

The chain couples TRBV28 to TRBJ1-4, with TRBD1 identical over 7 bases. Germline V gene lookup returns CDR1 MDHEN and CDR2 SYDVKM. The trim removed 6 bases at V and 4 bases at J, leaving 5 bases unmatched. This CDR3 spans 14 amino acids. The CDR3 region has the DNA TGTGCCAGCAGGGCGGGACAGTTTAATGAAAAACTGTTTTTT. This codes for CASRAGQFNEKLFF.

V is TRBV20-1 and J is TRBJ2-7, with D possibly TRBD2 on 5 matching bases. V lost 7 bases to trimming and J lost 2 bases, with 9 bases between them. Germline values: CDR1 DFQATT, CDR2 SNEGSKA (reference sequence). CDR3 length equals 11 residues. Here the CDR3 reads CSVRRTYEQYF. CDR3 DNA: TGCAGTGTACGGAGGACCTACGAGCAGTACTTC.

This clone was seen a few times. The chain links TRBV29-1 to TRBJ1-1; 7 bases are shared with TRBD1. Germline CDR1 is SQVTM and CDR2 is ANQGSEA. The CDR3 length is 11 residues. Germline trimming cut 7 bases from V and 7 bases from J; bases unmatched to any gene: 6. DNA for the CDR3: TGCAGCGCATCGACAGGGATTGAAGCTTTCTTT. Amino acids: CSASTGIEAFF.

This clone appeared a few times. The chain couples TRBV10-1 to TRBJ1-1, with 9 bases that match TRBD1. CDR3 length equals 13 residues. V dropped 6 bases and J dropped 3; count of bases not matched to a gene: 2. CDR1 is WNHNN, CDR2 SYGVQD, per germline (reference sequence). CDR3 in DNA: TGCGCCAGCAGACGGACAGGGGACACTGAAGCTTTCTTT. Protein product: CASRRTGDTEAFF.

This clone was seen once. The gene calls are TRBV7-9 and TRBJ2-2; D is possibly TRBD1 (6 bases). Germline V CDR1 and CDR2: SEHNR, FQNEAQ (reference sequence). Trimming stripped 5 bases from V and 0 bases from J, with 13 bases between. The CDR3 sequence is 16 residues long. CDR3 nucleotide sequence: TGTGCCAGCAGCCCGTGGACAGCCTCGAACACCGGGGAGCTGTTTTTT. It codes for CASSPWTASNTGELFF.

The chain employs TRBV5-4 and TRBJ1-1; possible D gene TRBD1, 6 bases. The germline CDR1 and CDR2 sequences are SGHNT and YYREEE (reference sequence). The CDR3 totals 15 residues. The V gene lost 0 bases and the J gene lost 5 bases, with 14 bases spanning the gap. The CDR3 here is CASSLDAGASTEAFF. The CDR3 coding sequence is TGTGCCAGCAGCTTGGATGCGGGGGCCTCGACTGAAGCTTTCTTT. The complete variable domain, with remaining parts taken from reference TRBV5-4 and TRBJ1-1, reads ETGVTQSPTHLIKTRGQQVTLRCSSQSGHNTVSWYQQALGQGPQFIFQYYREEENGRGNFPPRFSGLQFPNYSSELNVNALELDDSALYLCASSLDAGASTEAFFGQGTRLTVV.

The chain recombines TRBV16 with TRBJ2-1; no firm D call. Germline CDR1 reads KGHSY; CDR2 reads FQNENV. V gave up 4 bases and J gave up 9 bases, with 7 bases separating them. The CDR3 has 11 residues. CDR3 DNA sequence: TGTGCCAGCAGCCTCGGAGCTGAGCAGTTCTTC. It is translated as CASSLGAEQFF.

The rearrangement joins TRBV5-4 to TRBJ2-1; the D gene is possibly TRBD1 (6 bases). The germline V gene encodes CDR1 SGHNT and CDR2 YYREEE (reference sequence). The V end was cut by 0 bases, the J end by 7 bases, with 8 bases between. The CDR3 has 13 residues. The CDR3 protein is CASSLDRANEQFF. Here the CDR3 DNA reads TGTGCCAGCAGCTTGGACAGGGCAAATGAGCAGTTCTTC.

The gene calls are TRBV5-1 and TRBJ2-7; maybe TRBD1 (6 bases). V lost 2 bases and J 2 bases, leaving 8 bases between the germline ends. The CDR3 totals 13 residues. Germline CDR1 is SGHRS and CDR2 is YFSETQ. In nucleotides, the CDR3 is TGCGCCAGCAGCTTCACAGGGACCTACGAGCAGTACTTC. It specifies CASSFTGTYEQYF.

The V call is TRBV5-5, the J call TRBJ1-5; the D gene is possibly TRBD1 (5 bases). The germline CDR1 and CDR2 sequences are SGHKS and YYEKEE (reference sequence). Trimming pared 0 bases from V and 0 bases from J, leaving 16 bases between. The CDR3 is 18 residues long. CDR3 nucleotide sequence: TGTGCCAGCAGCTTGGCCGTAGGGGCAGCTTATAGCAATCAGCCCCAGCATTTT. It yields the protein CASSLAVGAAYSNQPQHF.

The chain has TRBV6-5 and TRBJ1-2; D is possibly TRBD1 (6 bases). Trimming removed 2 bases at V and 2 bases at J, with 15 bases between. Germline V gives CDR1 MNHEY, CDR2 SVGAGI. CDR3 length: 16 amino acids. CDR3 protein: CASSYRDTRFNYGYTF. The CDR3 coding sequence is TGTGCCAGCAGTTACCGGGACACTCGATTCAACTATGGCTACACCTTC.

This rearrangement joins TRBV11-2 to TRBJ1-2, with unresolved D. Trimming pared 5 bases from V and 3 bases from J, leaving 22 bases between. Per germline, CDR1 SGHAT and CDR2 FQNNGV. The length of the CDR3 is 17 residues. The CDR3 DNA reads TGTGCCAGCAGCCGGGTTGGGAGGGTGGGAGGGTACTATGGCTACACCTTC. Translating gives CASSRVGRVGGYYGYTF.

This sequence joins TRBV12-5 and TRBJ2-2; TRBD1 might be the D (6 bases). Trimming left V 2 bases short and J 4 bases short, with 8 bases between. The germline V gene encodes CDR1 LGHNT and CDR2 FRNRAP. The CDR3 consists of 14 residues. In DNA form, the CDR3 reads TGTGCTAGTGGTTTGACAGGGAGCACCGGGGAGCTGTTTTTT. Residues: CASGLTGSTGELFF.

V gene TRBV29-1 combines with J gene TRBJ2-3; D is uncertain. V was cut by 0 bases and J by 6 bases, with 7 bases left in between. CDR1 and CDR2 from the germline V gene are SQVTM and ANQGSEA. The CDR3 length is 12 residues. This chain's CDR3 is CSVEEVRDTQYF. The CDR3, as DNA: TGCAGCGTTGAAGAGGTTCGGGATACGCAGTATTTT.

The chain joins TRBV11-1 to TRBJ2-1; D remains ambiguous. This CDR3 comprises 17 residues. Trimming pared 3 bases from V and 8 bases from J, leaving 23 bases between. Per the germline V gene, CDR1 is SGHAT and CDR2 is FQDESV (reference sequence). In DNA, the CDR3 is TGTGCCAGCAGCTTGTCCCAGTATCTGTCTTTGGGCCATGAGCAGTTCTTC. Translating gives CASSLSQYLSLGHEQFF.

The genes are TRBV6-6 and TRBJ1-2, with a tentative D call TRBD1 (6 bases). This CDR3 has 13 residues. V lost 6 bases and J 2 bases, leaving 10 bases between the germline ends. Germline V CDR1 and CDR2: MNHNY, SVGAGI (reference sequence). The CDR3 spells CASSEDRNYGYTF. The CDR3, as DNA: TGTGCCAGCAGCGAAGACAGGAACTATGGCTACACCTTC.

This clone was counted only a few times. J is TRBJ1-2 and V is TRBV5-5; D is possibly TRBD1 (6 bases). CDR1 is SGHKS and CDR2 is YYEKEE in the germline V gene (reference sequence). The ends were cut back, 2 bases at V and 4 bases at J, with 9 bases in the middle. The CDR3 contains 13 residues. In nucleotides, the CDR3 is TGTGCCAGCAGCTTCCTGGACAGCTATGGCTACACCTTC. Its protein product is CASSFLDSYGYTF.

This clone was recorded only once. The chain combines TRBV7-2 with TRBJ1-1; TRBD1 matches 8 bases. CDR1 is SGHTA and CDR2 is FQGNSA in the germline V gene. The CDR3 sequence is 14 residues long. V lost 3 bases and J lost 1; bases outside the gene matches: 1. The CDR3 is CASSFDRGNTEAFF. The DNA of the CDR3 is TGTGCCAGCAGCTTCGACAGGGGGAACACTGAAGCTTTCTTT. Using reference TRBV7-2 and TRBJ1-1 for the parts outside the CDR3, the full variable domain is GAGVSQSPSNKVTEKGKDVELRCDPISGHTALYWYRQSLGQGLEFLIYFQGNSAPDKSGLPSDRFSAERTGGSVSTLTIQRTQQEDSAVYLCASSFDRGNTEAFFGQGTRLTVV.